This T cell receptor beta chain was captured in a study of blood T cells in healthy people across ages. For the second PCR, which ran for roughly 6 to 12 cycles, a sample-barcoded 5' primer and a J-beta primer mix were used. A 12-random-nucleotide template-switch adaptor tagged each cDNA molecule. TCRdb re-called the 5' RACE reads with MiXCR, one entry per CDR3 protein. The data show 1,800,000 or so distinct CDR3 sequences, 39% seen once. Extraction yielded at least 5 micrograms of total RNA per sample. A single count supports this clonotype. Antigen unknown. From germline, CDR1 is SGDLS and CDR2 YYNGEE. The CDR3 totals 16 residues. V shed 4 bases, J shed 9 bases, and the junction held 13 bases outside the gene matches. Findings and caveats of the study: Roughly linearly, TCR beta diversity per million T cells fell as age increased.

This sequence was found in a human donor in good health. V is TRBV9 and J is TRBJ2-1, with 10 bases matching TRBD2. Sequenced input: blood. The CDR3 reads CASSTYGLAANSEQFF. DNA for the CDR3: TGTGCCAGCAGCACGTACGGACTAGCGGCGAACAGTGAGCAGTTCTTC.